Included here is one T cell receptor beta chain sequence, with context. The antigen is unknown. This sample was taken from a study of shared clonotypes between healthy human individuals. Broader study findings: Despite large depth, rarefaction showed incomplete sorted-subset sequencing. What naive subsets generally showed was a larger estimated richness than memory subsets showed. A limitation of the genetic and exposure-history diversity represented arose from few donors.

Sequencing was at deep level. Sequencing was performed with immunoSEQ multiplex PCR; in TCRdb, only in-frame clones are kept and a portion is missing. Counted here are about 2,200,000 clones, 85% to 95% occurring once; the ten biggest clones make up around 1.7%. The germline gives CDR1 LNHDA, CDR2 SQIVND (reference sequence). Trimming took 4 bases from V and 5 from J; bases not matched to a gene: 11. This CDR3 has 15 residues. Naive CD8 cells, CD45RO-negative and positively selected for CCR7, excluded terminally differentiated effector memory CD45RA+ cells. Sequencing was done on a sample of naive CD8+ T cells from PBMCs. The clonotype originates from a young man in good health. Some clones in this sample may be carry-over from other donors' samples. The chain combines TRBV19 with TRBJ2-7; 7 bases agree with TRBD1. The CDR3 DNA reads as TGTGCCAGTAGTAGCAGGGTACAGGGGAGCGACGAGCAGTACTTC. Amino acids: CASSSRVQGSDEQYF.